A selection of T cell receptor beta chains follows, all from one sample in a study of Ad26.COV2.S vaccination and SARS-CoV-2 variants. Profiling relied on immunoSEQ multiplex PCR, and the TCRdb table lists in-frame clones only, not all of them. The sample shows 440,000 or so clones, roughly 87% of them seen only once. The source material was peripheral blood, sampled in a trial of Ad26.COV2.S vaccine versus placebo. These TCRs come from a person between 18 and 60 years old who received the Ad26.COV2.S COVID-19 vaccine or a placebo. The CDR3 runs from the conserved cysteine through the conserved F or W. The D gene is left open where the match is weak. Rows give clone size only sometimes, using once, few, many, or a class for an expanded clone.

clone size: -; J gene: TRBJ2-7; D gene: -; V gene: TRBV6-2/TRBV6-3; CDR3 DNA: TGTGCCAGCAGTAATCCCTTGGGGCGCGACTACGAGCAGTACTTC; CDR3 protein: CASSNPLGRDYEQYF
clone size: -; J gene: TRBJ2-7; D gene: TRBD1; V gene: TRBV6-2/TRBV6-3; CDR3 DNA: TGTGCCAGCAGCTGGGACAGGGGAACCTACGAGCAGTACTTC; CDR3 protein: CASSWDRGTYEQYF
clone size: once; J gene: TRBJ2-3; D gene: -; V gene: TRBV7-9; CDR3 DNA: TGTGCCAGCAGCTTCTTGGCGAAAGGCAGGCTCATTCCAGATACGCAGTATTTT; CDR3 protein: CASSFLAKGRLIPDTQYF
clone size: -; J gene: TRBJ1-1; D gene: -; V gene: TRBV19; CDR3 DNA: TGTGCCAGTACGATTGGGAACACTGAAGCTTTCTTT; CDR3 protein: CASTIGNTEAFF
clone size: -; J gene: TRBJ2-3; D gene: TRBD2; V gene: TRBV7-3; CDR3 DNA: TGTGCCAGCAGCTTAAGGGGGGGTCCAGATACGCAGTATTTT; CDR3 protein: CASSLRGGPDTQYF
clone size: -; J gene: TRBJ1-5; D gene: -; V gene: TRBV6-2/TRBV6-3; CDR3 DNA: TGTGCCAGCAGTTACTGGGGAAGCAATCAGCCCCAGCATTTT; CDR3 protein: CASSYWGSNQPQHF
clone size: -; J gene: TRBJ2-3; D gene: -; V gene: TRBV11-3; CDR3 DNA: TGTGCCAGCAGCTTAGATTCGGGGGAGCCAGATACGCAGTATTTT; CDR3 protein: CASSLDSGEPDTQYF
clone size: once; J gene: TRBJ2-7; D gene: TRBD2; V gene: TRBV5-4; CDR3 DNA: TGTGCCAGCAGGCCTAGCGGGAGGGCCCCTGGCGAGCAGTACTTC; CDR3 protein: CASRPSGRAPGEQYF
clone size: -; J gene: TRBJ2-3; D gene: TRBD1; V gene: TRBV27; CDR3 DNA: TGTGCCAGCAGTGCCGGACAGGGAGATACGCAGTATTTT; CDR3 protein: CASSAGQGDTQYF
clone size: -; J gene: TRBJ2-5; D gene: -; V gene: TRBV7-2; CDR3 DNA: TGTGCCAGCAGCGCCGGGGGGCGTCCTGAGACCCAGTACTTC; CDR3 protein: CASSAGGRPETQYF
clone size: -; J gene: TRBJ2-2; D gene: -; V gene: TRBV9; CDR3 DNA: TGTGCCAGCAGCGTAGTAAGCGGCCCGGGATCCGGGGAGCTGTTTTTT; CDR3 protein: CASSVVSGPGSGELFF